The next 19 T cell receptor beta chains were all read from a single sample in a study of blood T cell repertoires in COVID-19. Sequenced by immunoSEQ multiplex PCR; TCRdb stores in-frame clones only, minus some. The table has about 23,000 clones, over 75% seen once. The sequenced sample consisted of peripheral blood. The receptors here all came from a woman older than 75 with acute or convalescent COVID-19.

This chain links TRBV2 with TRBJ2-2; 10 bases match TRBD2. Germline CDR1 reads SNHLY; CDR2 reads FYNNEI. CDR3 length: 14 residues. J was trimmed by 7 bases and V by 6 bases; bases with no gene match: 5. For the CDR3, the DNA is TGTGCCAGCAGGAGACTAGCGGGTATCGGGGAGCTGTTTTTT. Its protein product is CASRRLAGIGELFF.

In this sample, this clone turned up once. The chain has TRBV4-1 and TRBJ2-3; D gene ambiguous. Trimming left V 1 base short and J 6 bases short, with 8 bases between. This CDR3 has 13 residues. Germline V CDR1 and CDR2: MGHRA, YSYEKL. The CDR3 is CASSQASRDTQYF. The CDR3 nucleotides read TGCGCCAGCAGCCAAGCCTCGAGGGATACGCAGTATTTT.

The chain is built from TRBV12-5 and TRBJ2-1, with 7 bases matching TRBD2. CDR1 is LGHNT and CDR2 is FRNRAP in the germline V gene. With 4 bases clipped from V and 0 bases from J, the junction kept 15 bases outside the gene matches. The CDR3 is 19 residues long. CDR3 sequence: CASGYLEAWEGPSYNEQFF. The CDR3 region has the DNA TGTGCTAGTGGTTACCTTGAAGCTTGGGAGGGCCCCTCCTACAATGAGCAGTTCTTC.

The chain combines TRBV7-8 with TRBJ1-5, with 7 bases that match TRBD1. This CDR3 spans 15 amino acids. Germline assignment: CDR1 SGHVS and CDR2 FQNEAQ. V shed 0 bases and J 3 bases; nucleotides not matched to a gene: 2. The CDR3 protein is CASSLAGGYNQPQHF. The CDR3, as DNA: TGTGCCAGCAGCTTAGCAGGGGGCTACAATCAGCCCCAGCATTTT. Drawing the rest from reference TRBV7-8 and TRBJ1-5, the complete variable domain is GAGVSQSPRYKVAKRGQDVALRCDPISGHVSLFWYQQALGQGPEFLTYFQNEAQLDKSGLPSDRFFAERPEGSVSTLKIQRTQQEDSAVYLCASSLAGGYNQPQHFGDGTRLSIL.

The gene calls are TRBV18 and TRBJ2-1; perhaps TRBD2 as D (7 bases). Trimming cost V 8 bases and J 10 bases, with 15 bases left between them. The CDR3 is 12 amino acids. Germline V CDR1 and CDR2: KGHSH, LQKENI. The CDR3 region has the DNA TGTGCCAGCACGCTCGGGGGGCCCGAGCAGTTCTTC. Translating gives CASTLGGPEQFF.

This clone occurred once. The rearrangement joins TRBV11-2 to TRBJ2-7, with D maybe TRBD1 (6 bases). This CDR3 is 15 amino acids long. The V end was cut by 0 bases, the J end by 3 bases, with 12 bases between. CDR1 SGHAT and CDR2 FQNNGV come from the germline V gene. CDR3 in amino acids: CASSLERGRLYEQYF. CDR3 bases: TGTGCCAGCAGCTTAGAGAGGGGGAGACTCTACGAGCAGTACTTC.

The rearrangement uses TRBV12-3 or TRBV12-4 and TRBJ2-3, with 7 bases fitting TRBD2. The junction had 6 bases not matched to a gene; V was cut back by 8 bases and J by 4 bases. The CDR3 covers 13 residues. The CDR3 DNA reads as TGTGCCAGCGGCCAGCGGGGCCCAGATACGCAGTATTTT. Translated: CASGQRGPDTQYF.

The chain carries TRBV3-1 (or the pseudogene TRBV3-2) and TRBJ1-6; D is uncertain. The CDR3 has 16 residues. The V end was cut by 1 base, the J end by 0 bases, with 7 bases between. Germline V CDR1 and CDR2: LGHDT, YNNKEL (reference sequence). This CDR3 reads CASSQGFSSYNSPLHF. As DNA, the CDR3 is TGTGCCAGCAGCCAAGGGTTCAGCTCCTATAATTCACCCCTCCACTTT.

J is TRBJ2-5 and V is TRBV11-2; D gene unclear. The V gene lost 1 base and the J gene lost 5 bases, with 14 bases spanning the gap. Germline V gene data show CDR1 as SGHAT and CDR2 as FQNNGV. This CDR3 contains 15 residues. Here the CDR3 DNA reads TGTGCCAGCAGCTTAGGAGTCGGCAGGCAGGAGACCCAGTACTTC. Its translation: CASSLGVGRQETQYF.

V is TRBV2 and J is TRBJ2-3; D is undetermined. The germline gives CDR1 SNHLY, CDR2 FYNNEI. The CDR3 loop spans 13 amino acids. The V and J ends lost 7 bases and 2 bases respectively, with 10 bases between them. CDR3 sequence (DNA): TGTGCCAGCACTTCCCGACTCACAGATACGCAGTATTTT. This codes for CASTSRLTDTQYF.

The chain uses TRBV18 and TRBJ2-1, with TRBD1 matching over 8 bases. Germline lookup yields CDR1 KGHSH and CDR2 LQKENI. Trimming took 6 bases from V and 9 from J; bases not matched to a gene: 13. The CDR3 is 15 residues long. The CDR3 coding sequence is TGTGCCAGCTCGCCGGGACAGGCCGGAATGAGTGAGCAGTTCTTC. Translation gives CASSPGQAGMSEQFF.

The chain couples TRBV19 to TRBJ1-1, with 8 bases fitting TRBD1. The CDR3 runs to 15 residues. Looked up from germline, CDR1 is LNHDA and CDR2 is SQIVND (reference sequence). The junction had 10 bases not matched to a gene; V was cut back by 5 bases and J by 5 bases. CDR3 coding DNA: TGTGCCAGTAGTGTTCCAGGGGGCGCGTTAACTGAAGCTTTCTTT. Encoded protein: CASSVPGGALTEAFF. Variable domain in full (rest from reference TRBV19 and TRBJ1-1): DGGITQSPKYLFRKEGQNVTLSCEQNLNHDAMYWYRQDPGQGLRLIYYSQIVNDFQKGDIAEGYSVSREKKESFPLTVTSAQKNPTAFYLCASSVPGGALTEAFFGQGTRLTVV.

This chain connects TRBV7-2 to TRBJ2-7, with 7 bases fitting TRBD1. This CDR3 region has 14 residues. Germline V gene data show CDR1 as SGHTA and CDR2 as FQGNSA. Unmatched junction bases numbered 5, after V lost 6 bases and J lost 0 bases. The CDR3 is CASRGGGLSYEQYF. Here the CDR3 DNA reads TGTGCCAGCAGAGGGGGCGGCCTCTCCTACGAGCAGTACTTC.

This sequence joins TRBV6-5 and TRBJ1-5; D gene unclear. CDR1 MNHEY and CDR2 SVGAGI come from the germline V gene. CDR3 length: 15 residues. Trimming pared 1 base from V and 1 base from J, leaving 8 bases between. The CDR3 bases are TGTGCCAGCAGTTACTACGGGGTGAGCAATCAGCCCCAGCATTTT. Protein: CASSYYGVSNQPQHF.

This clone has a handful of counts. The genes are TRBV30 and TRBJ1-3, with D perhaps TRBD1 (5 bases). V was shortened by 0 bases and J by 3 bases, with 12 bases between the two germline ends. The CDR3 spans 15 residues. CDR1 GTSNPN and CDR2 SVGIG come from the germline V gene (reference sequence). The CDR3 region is CAWSVRGTGGNTIYF. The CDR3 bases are TGTGCCTGGAGTGTACGGGGGACGGGTGGAAACACCATATATTTT. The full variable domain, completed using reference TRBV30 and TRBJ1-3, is SQTIHQWPATLVQPVGSPLSLECTVEGTSNPNLYWYRQAAGRGLQLLFYSVGIGQISSEVPQNLSASRPQDRQFILSSKKLLLSDSGFYLCAWSVRGTGGNTIYFGEGSWLTVV.

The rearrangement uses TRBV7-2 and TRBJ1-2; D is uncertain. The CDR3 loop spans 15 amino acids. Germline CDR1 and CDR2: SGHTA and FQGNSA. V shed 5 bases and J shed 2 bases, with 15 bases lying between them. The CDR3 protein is CASSPLAAKNYGYTF. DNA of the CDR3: TGTGCCAGCAGCCCCTTGGCAGCGAAGAACTATGGCTACACCTTC. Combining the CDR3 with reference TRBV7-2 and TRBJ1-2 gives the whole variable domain GAGVSQSPSNKVTEKGKDVELRCDPISGHTALYWYRQSLGQGLEFLIYFQGNSAPDKSGLPSDRFSAERTGGSVSTLTIQRTQQEDSAVYLCASSPLAAKNYGYTFGSGTRLTVV.

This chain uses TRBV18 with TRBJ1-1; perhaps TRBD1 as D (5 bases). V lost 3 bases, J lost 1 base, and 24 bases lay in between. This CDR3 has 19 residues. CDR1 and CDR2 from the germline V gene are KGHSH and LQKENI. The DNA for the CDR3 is TGTGCCAGCTCACCTCGTATGCAGGGTCGGGAGTTAAGGAACACTGAAGCTTTCTTT. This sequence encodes CASSPRMQGRELRNTEAFF.

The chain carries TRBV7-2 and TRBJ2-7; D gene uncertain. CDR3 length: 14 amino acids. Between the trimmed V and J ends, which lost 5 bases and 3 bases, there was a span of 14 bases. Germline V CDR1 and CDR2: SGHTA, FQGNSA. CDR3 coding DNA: TGTGCCAGCAGCCCCGGGTTCACAAACTACGAGCAGTACTTC. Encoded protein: CASSPGFTNYEQYF.

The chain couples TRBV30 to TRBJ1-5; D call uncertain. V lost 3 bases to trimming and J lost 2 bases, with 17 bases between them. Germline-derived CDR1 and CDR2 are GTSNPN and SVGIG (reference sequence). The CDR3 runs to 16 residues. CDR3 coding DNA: TGTGCCTGGAGACCTCCAGCCTACGAGGGCAATCAGCCCCAGCATTTT. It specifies CAWRPPAYEGNQPQHF.